The clone carrying this T cell receptor (beta chain) was found a few times. These data belong to a study of T-cell memory formation after mild COVID-19. Constant-segment-primed 5'RACE gave TCR alpha and TCR beta cDNA libraries with sample barcodes and UMIs. One entry per CDR3 protein, called by TCRdb with MiXCR from the 5' RACE reads. Of 300,000 to 350,000 distinct CDR3 sequences in the sample, 15% to 20% were seen once. The ends were cut back, 7 bases at V and 4 bases at J, with 16 bases in the middle. This CDR3 comprises 13 residues. CDR1 and CDR2 from the germline V gene are SQVTM and ANQGSEA. The chain employs TRBV29-1 and TRBJ2-5; D uncertain. Sample: PBMCs or a T cell subset sorted from them (not recorded which). This clonotype was obtained from a man between 18 and 29 years old who had mild COVID-19 (a few samples of this study predate the infection). Cell type and time point are not known. CDR3 nucleotide sequence: TGCAGCGCCCTTCTGCGTATGGGAGAGACCCAGTACTTC. It specifies CSALLRMGETQYF.